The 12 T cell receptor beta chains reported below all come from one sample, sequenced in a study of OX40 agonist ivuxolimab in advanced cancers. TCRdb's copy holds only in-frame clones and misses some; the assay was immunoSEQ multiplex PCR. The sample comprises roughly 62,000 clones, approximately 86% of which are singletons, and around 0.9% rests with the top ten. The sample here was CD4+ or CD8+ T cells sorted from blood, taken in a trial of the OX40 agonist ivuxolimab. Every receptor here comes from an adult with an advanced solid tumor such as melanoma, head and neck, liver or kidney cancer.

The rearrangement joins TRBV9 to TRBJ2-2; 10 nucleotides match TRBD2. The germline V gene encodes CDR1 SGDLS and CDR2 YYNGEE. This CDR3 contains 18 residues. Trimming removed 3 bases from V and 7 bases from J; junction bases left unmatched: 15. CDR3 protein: CASSAQGSGGALGGELFF. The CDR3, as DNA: TGTGCCAGCAGCGCCCAGGGGAGCGGGGGGGCCTTGGGCGGGGAGCTGTTTTTT.

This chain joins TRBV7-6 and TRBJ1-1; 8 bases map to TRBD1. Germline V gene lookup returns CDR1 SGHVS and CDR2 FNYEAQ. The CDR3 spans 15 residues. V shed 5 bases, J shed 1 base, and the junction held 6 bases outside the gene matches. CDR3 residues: CASSTRTGTNTEAFF. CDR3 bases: TGTGCCAGCAGCACCCGGACAGGGACGAACACTGAAGCTTTCTTT.

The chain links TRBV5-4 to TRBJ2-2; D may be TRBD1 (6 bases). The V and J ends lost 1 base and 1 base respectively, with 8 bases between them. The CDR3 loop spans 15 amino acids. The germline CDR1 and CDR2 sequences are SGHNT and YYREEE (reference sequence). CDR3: CASSLKTGNTGELFF. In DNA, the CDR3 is TGTGCCAGCAGCTTGAAGACAGGGAACACCGGGGAGCTGTTTTTT.

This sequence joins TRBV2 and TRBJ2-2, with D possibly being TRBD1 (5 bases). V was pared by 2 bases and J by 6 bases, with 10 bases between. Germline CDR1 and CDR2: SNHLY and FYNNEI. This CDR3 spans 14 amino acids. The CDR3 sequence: CASSEFLTAGELFF. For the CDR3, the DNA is TGTGCCAGCAGTGAATTCCTGACAGCCGGGGAGCTGTTTTTT.

The CDR3 here is CASRFFSRGLANYGYTF. The CDR3 region has the DNA TGTGCCAGTAGGTTTTTCTCCAGGGGGCTGGCTAACTATGGCTACACCTTC. V usage is TRBV19 and J usage is TRBJ1-2; 8 bases fit TRBD1. This CDR3 spans 17 amino acids. Trimming removed 6 bases from V and 0 bases from J; junction bases left unmatched: 12. The germline CDR1 and CDR2 sequences are LNHDA and SQIVND (reference sequence). Full variable domain (missing parts from reference TRBV19 and TRBJ1-2): DGGITQSPKYLFRKEGQNVTLSCEQNLNHDAMYWYRQDPGQGLRLIYYSQIVNDFQKGDIAEGYSVSREKKESFPLTVTSAQKNPTAFYLCASRFFSRGLANYGYTFGSGTRLTVV.

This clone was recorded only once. The CDR3 protein is CSVELDGRWEQYF. The CDR3, as DNA: TGCAGCGTTGAATTAGACGGCCGGTGGGAGCAGTACTTC. The chain joins TRBV29-1 to TRBJ2-7; D not resolved. The V gene's germline CDR1 is SQVTM and CDR2 ANQGSEA. Trimming removed 2 bases from V and 7 bases from J, with 15 bases in between. This CDR3 comprises 13 residues.

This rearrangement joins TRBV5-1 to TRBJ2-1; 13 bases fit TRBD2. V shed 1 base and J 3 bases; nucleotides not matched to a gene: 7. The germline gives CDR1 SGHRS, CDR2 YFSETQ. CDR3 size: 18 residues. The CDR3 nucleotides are TGCGCCAGCAGCTTGAGGGGACTAGCGGGACGAAACTACAATGAGCAGTTCTTC. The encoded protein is CASSLRGLAGRNYNEQFF.

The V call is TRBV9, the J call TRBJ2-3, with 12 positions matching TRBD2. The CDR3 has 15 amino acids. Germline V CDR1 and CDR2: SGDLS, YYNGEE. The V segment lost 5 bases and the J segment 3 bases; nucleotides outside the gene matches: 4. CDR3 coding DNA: TGTGCCAGCAGTAGGACTAGCGGGGTAACAGATACGCAGTATTTT. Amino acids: CASSRTSGVTDTQYF. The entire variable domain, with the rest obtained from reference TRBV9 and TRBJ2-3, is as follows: DSGVTQTPKHLITATGQRVTLRCSPRSGDLSVYWYQQSLDQGLQFLIQYYNGEERAKGNILERFSAQQFPDLHSELNLSSLELGDSALYFCASSRTSGVTDTQYFGPGTRLTVL.

The CDR3 DNA follows: TGTGCCAGCAGCCCAAGGAAGGCGGGGGGGACTAGCGGGAGCAATGAGCAGTTCTTC. This encodes CASSPRKAGGTSGSNEQFF. V gene TRBV11-3 combines with J gene TRBJ2-1; TRBD2 aligns across 14 bases. Germline V gives CDR1 SGHNT, CDR2 YENEEA. The CDR3 spans 19 residues. With 5 bases clipped from V and 6 bases from J, the junction kept 15 bases outside the gene matches. Using reference TRBV11-3 and TRBJ2-1 for the parts outside the CDR3, the full variable domain is EAGVVQSPRYKIIEKKQPVAFWCNPISGHNTLYWYLQNLGQGPELLIRYENEEAVDDSQLPKDRFSAERLKGVDSTLKIQPAELGDSAVYLCASSPRKAGGTSGSNEQFFGPGTRLTVL.

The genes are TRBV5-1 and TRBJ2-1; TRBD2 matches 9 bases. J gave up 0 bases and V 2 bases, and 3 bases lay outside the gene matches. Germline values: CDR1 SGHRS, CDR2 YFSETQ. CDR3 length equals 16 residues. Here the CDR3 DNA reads TGCGCCAGCAGCTTCCTAGCGGGGAGCTCCTACAATGAGCAGTTCTTC. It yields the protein CASSFLAGSSYNEQFF.

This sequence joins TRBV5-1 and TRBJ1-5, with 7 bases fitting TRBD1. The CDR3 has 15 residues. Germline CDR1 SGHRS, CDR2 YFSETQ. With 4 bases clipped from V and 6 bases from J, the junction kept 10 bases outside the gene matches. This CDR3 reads CASSPTEGAGQPQHF. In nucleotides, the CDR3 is TGCGCCAGCAGCCCTACTGAGGGGGCGGGTCAGCCCCAGCATTTT.

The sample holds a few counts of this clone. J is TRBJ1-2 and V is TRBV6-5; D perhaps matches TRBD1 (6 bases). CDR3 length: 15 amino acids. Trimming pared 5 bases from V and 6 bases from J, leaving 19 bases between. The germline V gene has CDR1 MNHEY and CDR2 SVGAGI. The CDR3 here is CASSLWGTGSNGYTF. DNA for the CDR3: TGTGCCAGCAGTCTCTGGGGCACAGGGTCGAATGGCTACACCTTC.